The 5 T cell receptor beta chains below all came from one sample that was sequenced in a study of response to subunit inactivated influenza vaccine. TCRdb used MiXCR to reprocess the RT-PCR reads, holding one entry per CDR3 protein. The sample holds approximately 250,000 distinct CDR3 sequences, 9% to 15% seen once. This specimen consisted of non-naive T cells sorted from PBMCs, obtained roughly 15 days before vaccination. Receptors originate from a man aged 50 to 60 who received an inactivated influenza vaccine.

This chain joins TRBV4-1 and TRBJ2-3; 7 bases align to TRBD2. This CDR3 has 15 amino acids. V shed 2 bases, J shed 0 bases, and the junction held 2 bases outside the gene matches. Germline V gene sequence: CDR1 MGHRA, CDR2 YSYEKL. As DNA, the CDR3 is TGCGCCAGCAGCCAATGGGGGGGAAGCACAGATACGCAGTATTTT. Translated: CASSQWGGSTDTQYF.

This clonotype was seen a handful of times. V and J are TRBV27 and TRBJ2-7; 12 positions agree with TRBD2. This CDR3 has 17 residues. Germline CDR1 reads MNHEY; CDR2 reads SMNVEV (reference sequence). Unmatched junction bases numbered 9, after V lost 5 bases and J lost 1 base. The CDR3 DNA follows: TGTGCCAGCAGTCCCCGACTAGCGGGAGTGAGGTCCTACGAGCAGTACTTC. It specifies CASSPRLAGVRSYEQYF.

This clonotype came up many times. The chain combines TRBV10-3 with TRBJ2-3; tentative D call: TRBD2 (6 bases). The V end lost 2 bases, the J end lost 3 bases, and 6 bases lay between the germline ends. Germline values: CDR1 ENHRY, CDR2 SYGVKD. The CDR3 consists of 13 residues. CDR3 DNA: TGTGCCATCAGTGAGCGGGAGACAGATACGCAGTATTTT. The encoded protein is CAISERETDTQYF.

This clonotype was seen ten or more times. V and J are TRBV5-1 and TRBJ2-5; D is possibly TRBD1 (5 bases). Germline V lookup: CDR1 SGHRS, CDR2 YFSETQ. Trimming left V 2 bases short and J 4 bases short, with 9 bases between. The CDR3 consists of 13 residues. CDR3 sequence (DNA): TGCGCCAGCAGCTTCAGGGCCCGAGAGACCCAGTACTTC. Translation: CASSFRARETQYF.

This clonotype was seen more than once but under ten times. This rearrangement joins TRBV6-2 or TRBV6-3 to TRBJ2-5, with TRBD2 as a possible D gene (5 bases). Per germline, CDR1 MNHEY and CDR2 SVGEGT. CDR3 length equals 15 residues. Trimming stripped 0 bases from V and 2 bases from J, with 10 bases between. The CDR3 nucleotides read TGTGCCAGCAGTTACTCGATATCGGGACAAGAGACCCAGTACTTC. This sequence encodes CASSYSISGQETQYF.